The rows below give T cell receptor beta chains drawn from one sample of a study of blood T cell repertoires in COVID-19. Assay: immunoSEQ multiplex PCR; the TCRdb copy retains only in-frame clones and omits some. Of 300,000 to 400,000 clones in the sample, 85% to 90% are singletons; the top ten hold under 3.5%. Sequencing input: peripheral blood. These receptor sequences come from a woman in her twenties or thirties with COVID-19, enrolled during active disease. Each CDR3 is given with its conserved first and last residue. A D gene is named only where the DNA matches it firmly. Clone sizes are given selectively: once, few, many, or a class where the clone is expanded.

J,D,size,V,DNA,CDR3
TRBJ2-5,TRBD1,NA,TRBV5-1,TGCGCCAGCAGCTTGGGACAGGGGGCGGCCCAGTACTTC,CASSLGQGAAQYF
TRBJ2-2,NA,NA,TRBV11-3,TGTGCCAGCAGCTTATATGGGGGCCCAAGGACCGGGGAGCTGTTTTTT,CASSLYGGPRTGELFF
TRBJ2-5,NA,once,TRBV4-1,TGCGCCAGCAGCCACAGTGCTCTGGAGACCCAGTACTTC,CASSHSALETQYF
TRBJ2-7,TRBD1,NA,TRBV4-1,TGCGCCAGCAGCCAAGATCGGGGACAGGGAGGCAACGAGCAGTACTTC,CASSQDRGQGGNEQYF
TRBJ2-7,TRBD1,NA,TRBV6-1,TGTGCCAGCAGGGAAATACCGGGACAGGGGTTCTACGAGCAGTACTTC,CASREIPGQGFYEQYF
TRBJ2-7,TRBD2,few,TRBV6-1,TGTGCCAGCAGTGATGGGGAGGGAGCGAACGAGCAGTACTTC,CASSDGEGANEQYF
TRBJ2-3,NA,NA,TRBV1,TGCACCAGCAGCCAAGATAGGGAGCGGGAGTGGTTTCGAGATACGCAGTATTTT,CTSSQDREREWFRDTQYF
TRBJ2-1,TRBD2,NA,TRBV9,TGTGCCAGCAGCGGGAGTGGGGTAGCGGGAGGGATCGATGAGCAGTTCTTC,CASSGSGVAGGIDEQFF
TRBJ1-1,NA,NA,TRBV18,TGTGCCAGCTCGCCGCTCAGGGGCAACACTGAAGCTTTCTTT,CASSPLRGNTEAFF
TRBJ2-2,TRBD2,NA,TRBV6-5,TGTGCCAGCAGTTCCGCGGGAGGGAACACCGGGGAGCTGTTTTTT,CASSSAGGNTGELFF